This TCR beta chain was captured by sequencing in a study of cytomegalovirus exposure and HLA in healthy donors. Study results and limitations: What TCR beta sequences reportedly achieved was accurate prediction of HLA-A and HLA-B alleles in most subjects. A later analysis linked a missense variant in DCLRE1C to the trimming of TCR beta V and J genes. Researchers left out some V segments, among them TRBV6-2 and TRBV6-3, as indistinguishable.

This clone has a handful of counts. Its antigen remains unidentified. After removal of 2 bases from V and 10 bases from J, the junction contained 1 base not matched to a gene. There are 14 residues in the CDR3. Germline lookup yields CDR1 LGHNT and CDR2 FRNRAP. The PCR made use of 60 Vbeta and 13 Jbeta primers. Some clones are missing from TCRdb's copy, which holds only in-frame ones; the method was immunoSEQ multiplex PCR. The sample holds around 100,000 clones, approximately 70% seen once. The source is a middle-aged man in good health and CMV-seropositive. Specimen: PBMCs. V and J are TRBV12-5 and TRBJ2-1, with 14 positions matching TRBD2. CDR3 in amino acids: CASGLRLAGGEQFF. The DNA for the CDR3 is TGTGCTAGTGGTTTGCGACTAGCGGGAGGGGAGCAGTTCTTC.